This entry lists 23 T cell receptor beta chains sequenced from one sample in a study of OX40 agonist ivuxolimab in advanced cancers. Clones were sequenced by immunoSEQ multiplex PCR, and TCRdb holds only the in-frame ones, with some missing. The sample holds about 130,000 clones, approximately 94% seen once. The sequencing here drew on CD4+ or CD8+ T cells sorted from blood, taken in a trial of the OX40 agonist ivuxolimab. Every receptor here comes from an adult with an advanced solid tumor such as melanoma, head and neck, liver or kidney cancer.

The chain is built from TRBV4-1 and TRBJ2-7; a weak D match, TRBD2 (6 bases). The CDR3 runs to 16 residues. The ends were cut back, 0 bases at V and 5 bases at J, with 17 bases in the middle. In germline, CDR1 is MGHRA, CDR2 YSYEKL. This chain's CDR3 is CASSQEEGLLDHEQYF. The CDR3 nucleotides read TGCGCCAGCAGCCAAGAAGAGGGACTTCTGGACCACGAGCAGTACTTC.

The V call is TRBV29-1, the J call TRBJ1-1; D gene ambiguous. The V gene's germline CDR1 is SQVTM and CDR2 ANQGSEA. V lost 2 bases and J 4 bases, leaving 8 bases between the germline ends. The CDR3 has 12 residues. CDR3: CSVERVTTEAFF. DNA of the CDR3: TGCAGCGTTGAAAGGGTAACCACTGAAGCTTTCTTT.

The J gene is TRBJ2-1, the V gene TRBV7-2, with 10 bases lining up with TRBD2. Germline V gene lookup returns CDR1 SGHTA and CDR2 FQGNSA. Trimming cost V 8 bases and J 4 bases; bases outside gene matches: 14. This CDR3 region has 17 residues. CDR3 bases: TGTGCCAGCGCCCCTCGGGATAGCGGGAGGATATACAATGAGCAGTTCTTC. This gives the protein CASAPRDSGRIYNEQFF.

The chain couples TRBV5-5 to TRBJ2-1; D perhaps matches TRBD2 (6 bases). CDR1 is SGHKS, CDR2 YYEKEE, per germline (reference sequence). The CDR3 is 17 residues long. Trimming took off 0 bases at V and 7 bases at J, with 20 bases between the two ends. Here the CDR3 reads CASSLAAVRAGSNEQFF. The CDR3 DNA follows: TGTGCCAGCAGCTTGGCCGCAGTCAGGGCGGGGAGTAATGAGCAGTTCTTC.

J is TRBJ2-7 and V is TRBV15; TRBD1 aligns across 8 bases. V trimming: 0 bases; J trimming: 2 bases; junction bases outside the gene matches: 6. The germline gives CDR1 LNHNV, CDR2 YYDKDF (reference sequence). This CDR3 has 16 amino acids. CDR3 residues: CATSRDWTGTTYEQYF. CDR3 coding DNA: TGTGCCACCAGCAGAGATTGGACAGGGACAACCTACGAGCAGTACTTC.

V usage is TRBV28 and J usage is TRBJ2-7, with no clear D. Looked up from germline, CDR1 is MDHEN and CDR2 is SYDVKM. The CDR3 is 12 residues long. V lost 8 bases and J 3 bases, leaving 11 bases between the germline ends. The CDR3 nucleotides are TGTGCCAGCCAAACCCCGGGCTACGAGCAGTACTTC. This encodes CASQTPGYEQYF.

V and J are TRBV4-3 and TRBJ2-1; TRBD2 agrees at 9 bases. CDR1 is LGHNA, CDR2 YSLEER, per germline. The CDR3 totals 15 residues. V lost 2 bases and J lost 4; bases outside the gene matches: 3. DNA of the CDR3: TGCGCCAGCAGCCAACAGGGACTAGCTTACAATGAGCAGTTCTTC. Encoded protein: CASSQQGLAYNEQFF.

The chain recombines TRBV4-2 with TRBJ1-1; D is undetermined. Germline CDR1 LGHNA, CDR2 YNFKEQ. With 4 bases removed from V and 2 bases from J, the gap between germline ends came to 14 bases. The CDR3 totals 15 residues. CDR3 nucleotide sequence: TGTGCCAGCAGCCCCCGCCTGAATCCTAACACTGAAGCTTTCTTT. It specifies CASSPRLNPNTEAFF.

The gene calls are TRBV14 and TRBJ1-6, with TRBD1 identical over 7 bases. The length of the CDR3 is 15 residues. The ends lost 4 bases at V and 10 bases at J; junction bases unmatched: 10. Germline values: CDR1 SGHDN, CDR2 FVKESK. The CDR3 DNA follows: TGTGCCAGCAGCCCCAGACAGGGAAGTAGGTCACCCCTCCACTTT. It yields the protein CASSPRQGSRSPLHF.

V gene TRBV5-4 combines with J gene TRBJ2-1, with TRBD2 identical over 7 bases. Trimming took 4 bases from V and 9 from J; bases not matched to a gene: 13. Germline lookup yields CDR1 SGHNT and CDR2 YYREEE (reference sequence). This CDR3 has 15 amino acids. The CDR3 region has the DNA TGTGCCAGCAGCGGAACTAGCGCCTCTTGGGGTGAGCAGTTCTTC. It is translated as CASSGTSASWGEQFF.

This CDR3 reads CASSQDLGAGGQETQYF. CDR3 bases: TGCGCCAGCAGCCAAGATCTAGGAGCGGGAGGACAAGAGACCCAGTACTTC. This chain uses TRBV4-3 with TRBJ2-5, with TRBD2 matching over 9 bases. Germline values: CDR1 LGHNA, CDR2 YSLEER. This CDR3 has 17 amino acids. V was pared by 0 bases and J by 2 bases, with 7 bases of the junction left unmatched.

The chain is built from TRBV7-9 and TRBJ1-1; the D is unclear. Germline V lookup: CDR1 SEHNR, CDR2 FQNEAQ (reference sequence). This CDR3 comprises 12 residues. Between the trimmed V and J ends, which lost 3 bases and 4 bases, there was a span of 6 bases. The CDR3 loop reads CASSLGPTEAFF. The CDR3 coding sequence is TGTGCCAGCAGCTTGGGTCCCACTGAAGCTTTCTTT.

The rearrangement joins TRBV11-2 to TRBJ1-5, with TRBD1 matching over 8 bases. The CDR3 is 15 residues long. V dropped 2 bases and J dropped 1; count of bases not matched to a gene: 1. The germline V gene has CDR1 SGHAT and CDR2 FQNNGV. As DNA, the CDR3 is TGTGCCAGCAGCTTACGGACAGGGAGCAATCAGCCCCAGCATTTT. Its protein product is CASSLRTGSNQPQHF.

This CDR3 is CASSEGLAGGDEQFF. CDR3 sequence (DNA): TGCGCCAGCAGCGAGGGACTAGCGGGAGGAGATGAGCAGTTCTTC. The rearrangement joins TRBV5-1 to TRBJ2-1; 15 bases map to TRBD2. Unmatched junction bases numbered 4, after V lost 4 bases and J lost 8 bases. CDR1 is SGHRS, CDR2 YFSETQ, per germline. The CDR3 spans 15 residues.

The chain carries TRBV6-1 and TRBJ2-1; TRBD1 or TRBD2 may be the D gene (5 bases each). Germline V gene data show CDR1 as MNHNS and CDR2 as SASEGT. Trimming shortened V by 7 bases and J by 3 bases, and 16 bases separated the two germline ends. The CDR3 runs to 15 residues. The CDR3 coding sequence is TGTGCCAGCAACCCGGGGCTAGTGTACTACAATGAGCAGTTCTTC. Its translation is CASNPGLVYYNEQFF.

The chain links TRBV7-6 to TRBJ2-1, with D perhaps matching TRBD2 (5 bases). Germline V gene data show CDR1 as SGHVS and CDR2 as FNYEAQ. The CDR3 totals 14 residues. Trimming removed 3 bases at V and 2 bases at J, with 8 bases between. The CDR3 bases are TGTGCCAGCAGCTTTCCGGGAACCTACAATGAGCAGTTCTTC. Its protein is CASSFPGTYNEQFF.

The chain links TRBV7-2 to TRBJ1-1; the D is unclear. Trimming left V 2 bases short and J 6 bases short, with 16 bases between. Germline loops: CDR1 SGHTA, CDR2 FQGNSA. CDR3 length equals 15 residues. The CDR3 sequence is CASSLNGERVSEAFF. DNA of the CDR3: TGTGCCAGCAGCTTAAACGGGGAACGCGTATCTGAAGCTTTCTTT. Supplemented by reference TRBV7-2 and TRBJ1-1, the full variable domain reads GAGVSQSPSNKVTEKGKDVELRCDPISGHTALYWYRQSLGQGLEFLIYFQGNSAPDKSGLPSDRFSAERTGGSVSTLTIQRTQQEDSAVYLCASSLNGERVSEAFFGQGTRLTVV.

The chain combines TRBV4-3 with TRBJ1-3; D is undetermined. The CDR3 totals 14 residues. The V and J ends lost 4 bases and 4 bases respectively, with 11 bases between them. Looked up from germline, CDR1 is LGHNA and CDR2 is YSLEER. As DNA, the CDR3 is TGCGCCAGCAGCCTCCGGACGGACGGAAACACCATATATTTT. This encodes CASSLRTDGNTIYF.

The genes are TRBV5-1 and TRBJ2-1; 9 nucleotides agree with TRBD1. V gave up 4 bases and J gave up 5 bases; unmatched junction bases: 4. Germline assignment: CDR1 SGHRS and CDR2 YFSETQ. CDR3 length: 14 residues. Written as DNA, the CDR3 is TGCGCCAGCAGCAAGGACAGGGGAGACAATGAGCAGTTCTTC. Translation: CASSKDRGDNEQFF.

CDR3 nucleotide sequence: TGTGCCAGCAGGTCCTACAGGGGGCGTTGGGAGACCCAGTACTTC. This codes for CASRSYRGRWETQYF. This chain connects TRBV6-5 to TRBJ2-5; 9 nucleotides line up with TRBD1. Germline CDR1 is MNHEY and CDR2 is SVGAGI. After removal of 6 bases from V and 5 bases from J, the junction contained 10 bases not matched to a gene. CDR3 length: 15 residues.

The chain couples TRBV6-5 to TRBJ2-7, with 8 bases that match TRBD1. V lost 4 bases and J lost 3; bases outside the gene matches: 8. The CDR3 runs to 15 residues. Germline V gene data show CDR1 as MNHEY and CDR2 as SVGAGI. The CDR3 bases are TGTGCCAGCAGTTCCACCGGGACAGGTCTCTACGAGCAGTACTTC. Amino acids: CASSSTGTGLYEQYF.

Details on this clone: Other DNA sequences in the same sample also yield this CDR3. This chain connects TRBV28 to TRBJ2-7, with no clear D. The CDR3 is made up of 12 amino acids. The ends were cut back, 2 bases at V and 3 bases at J, with 5 bases in the middle. Germline lookup yields CDR1 MDHEN and CDR2 SYDVKM. The CDR3 reads CASSLKGYEQYF. CDR3 DNA: TGTGCCAGCAGTTTAAAAGGCTACGAGCAGTACTTC.

This chain connects TRBV6-1 to TRBJ2-3; 9 bases map to TRBD1. The CDR3 totals 15 residues. Germline trimming cut 6 bases from V and 5 bases from J; bases unmatched to any gene: 9. From germline, CDR1 is MNHNS and CDR2 SASEGT. In DNA, the CDR3 is TGTGCCAGCAGGCCTCTCGGACAGGGGTTAGATACGCAGTATTTT. Protein: CASRPLGQGLDTQYF.